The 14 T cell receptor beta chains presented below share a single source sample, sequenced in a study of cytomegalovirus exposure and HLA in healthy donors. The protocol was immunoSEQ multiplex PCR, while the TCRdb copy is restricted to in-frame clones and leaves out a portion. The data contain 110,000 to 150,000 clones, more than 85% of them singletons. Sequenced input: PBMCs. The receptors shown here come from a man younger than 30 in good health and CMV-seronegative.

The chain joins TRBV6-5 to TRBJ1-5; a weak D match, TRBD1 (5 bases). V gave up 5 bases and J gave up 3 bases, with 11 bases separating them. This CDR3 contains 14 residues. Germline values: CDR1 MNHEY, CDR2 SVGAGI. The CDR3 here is CASSRQPTNQPQHF. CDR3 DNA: TGTGCCAGCAGTCGACAGCCGACCAATCAGCCCCAGCATTTT.

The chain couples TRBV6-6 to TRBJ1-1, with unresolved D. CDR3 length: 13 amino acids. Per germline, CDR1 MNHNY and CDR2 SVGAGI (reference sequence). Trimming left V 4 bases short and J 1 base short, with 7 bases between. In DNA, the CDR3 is TGTGCCAGCAGTTTTCAGGAGAACACTGAAGCTTTCTTT. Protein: CASSFQENTEAFF.

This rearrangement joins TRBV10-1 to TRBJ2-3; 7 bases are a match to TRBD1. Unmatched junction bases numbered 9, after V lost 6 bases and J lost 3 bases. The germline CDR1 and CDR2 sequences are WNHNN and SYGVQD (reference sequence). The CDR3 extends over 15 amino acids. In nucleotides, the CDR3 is TGCGCCAGCAGCCCTAGACAGGGTGTTACAGATACGCAGTATTTT. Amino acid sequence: CASSPRQGVTDTQYF.

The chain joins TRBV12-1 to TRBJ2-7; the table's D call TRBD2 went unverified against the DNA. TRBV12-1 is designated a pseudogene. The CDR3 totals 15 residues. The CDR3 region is CASSSGVAGFYEQYV. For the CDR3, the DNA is TGTGCCAGCAGCTCCGGGGTAGCGGGGTTCTACGAGCAGTACGTC.

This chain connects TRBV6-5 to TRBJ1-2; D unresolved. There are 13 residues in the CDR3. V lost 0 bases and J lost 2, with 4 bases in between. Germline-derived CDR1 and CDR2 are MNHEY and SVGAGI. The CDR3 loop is CASSYSGNYGYTF. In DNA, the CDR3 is TGTGCCAGCAGTTACTCCGGGAACTATGGCTACACCTTC.

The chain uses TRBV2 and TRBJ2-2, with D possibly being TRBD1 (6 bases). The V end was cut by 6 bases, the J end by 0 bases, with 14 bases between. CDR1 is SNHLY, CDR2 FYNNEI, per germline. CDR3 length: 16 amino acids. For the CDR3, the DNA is TGTGCCAGCAGATTGACAGGCCCCGCGAACACCGGGGAGCTGTTTTTT. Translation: CASRLTGPANTGELFF.

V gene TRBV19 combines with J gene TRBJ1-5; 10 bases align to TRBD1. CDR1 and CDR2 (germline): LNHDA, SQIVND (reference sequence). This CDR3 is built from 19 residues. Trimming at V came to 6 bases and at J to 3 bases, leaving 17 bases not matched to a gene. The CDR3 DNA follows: TGTGCCAGTAGCCCTCCTCCGGGACAGGGGTTGCCCTCCAATCAGCCCCAGCATTTT. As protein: CASSPPPGQGLPSNQPQHF.

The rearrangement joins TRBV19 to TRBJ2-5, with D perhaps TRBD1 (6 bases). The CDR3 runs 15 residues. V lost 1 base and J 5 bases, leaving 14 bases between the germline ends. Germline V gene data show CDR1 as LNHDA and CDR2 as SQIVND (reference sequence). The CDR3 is CASSIGSRGKETQYF. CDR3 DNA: TGTGCCAGTAGTATAGGCAGCAGGGGTAAGGAGACCCAGTACTTC.

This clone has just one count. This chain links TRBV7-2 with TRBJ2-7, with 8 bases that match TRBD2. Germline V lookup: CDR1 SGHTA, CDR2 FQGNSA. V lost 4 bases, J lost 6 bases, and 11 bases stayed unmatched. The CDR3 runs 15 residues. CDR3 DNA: TGTGCCAGCAGCTCGACTAGCGTCGGGGGACCCGAGCAGTACGTC. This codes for CASSSTSVGGPEQYV.

This CDR3 is CASSLGLARPEQYF. The CDR3 DNA sequence: TGTGCCAGCAGCTTAGGACTAGCTCGCCCCGAGCAGTACTTC. The chain links TRBV7-6 to TRBJ2-7, with TRBD2 identical over 7 bases. The V gene end was trimmed by 1 base and the J gene end by 6 bases; junction bases not matched to a gene: 6. This CDR3 spans 14 amino acids. Germline CDR1 reads SGHVS; CDR2 reads FNYEAQ. The whole variable domain, remainder taken from reference TRBV7-6 and TRBJ2-7, is GAGVSQSPRYKVTKRGQDVALRCDPISGHVSLYWYRQALGQGPEFLTYFNYEAQQDKSGLPNDRFSAERPEGSISTLTIQRTEQRDSAMYRCASSLGLARPEQYFGPGTRLTVT.

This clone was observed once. The CDR3 spells CASSLAGASGDTQYF. The CDR3 DNA is TGTGCCAGCAGCTTAGCGGGGGCCTCGGGAGATACGCAGTATTTT. The genes are TRBV7-2 and TRBJ2-3; possibly TRBD1 for D (6 bases). There are 15 residues in the CDR3. Germline CDR1 and CDR2: SGHTA and FQGNSA. Trimming removed 0 bases from V and 5 bases from J, with 12 bases in between.

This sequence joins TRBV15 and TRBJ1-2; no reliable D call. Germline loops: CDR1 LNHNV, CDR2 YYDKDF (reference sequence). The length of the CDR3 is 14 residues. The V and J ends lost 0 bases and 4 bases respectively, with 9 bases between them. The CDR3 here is CATSRDPGIYGYTF. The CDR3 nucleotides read TGTGCCACCAGCAGAGATCCGGGAATCTATGGCTACACCTTC.

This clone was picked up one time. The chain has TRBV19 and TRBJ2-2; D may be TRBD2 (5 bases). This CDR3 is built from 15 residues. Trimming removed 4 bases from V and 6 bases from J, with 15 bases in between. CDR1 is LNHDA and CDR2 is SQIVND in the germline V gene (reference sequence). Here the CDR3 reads CASSKETSAPGELFF. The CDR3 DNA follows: TGTGCCAGTAGTAAAGAAACTAGTGCCCCCGGGGAGCTGTTTTTT.

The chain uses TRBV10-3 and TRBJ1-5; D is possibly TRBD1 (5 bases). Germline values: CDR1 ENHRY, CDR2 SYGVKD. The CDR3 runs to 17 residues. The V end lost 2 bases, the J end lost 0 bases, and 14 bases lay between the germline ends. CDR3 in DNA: TGTGCCATCAGTGAGAACTCCGGACACAATAGCAATCAGCCCCAGCATTTT. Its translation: CAISENSGHNSNQPQHF.